Only a few counts were recorded for the clone carrying this T cell receptor beta chain. The antigen is not known. Given a much more abundant clone one base away, this may be a read error. The data were obtained in a study of tumor and adjacent non-tumor tissue in lung cancer. Overall study context: On average, productive TCRbeta reads reached about 4.17 million per sample. Overall study results and limits: Normal lung showed higher cumulative top 100 clone frequency than tumor.

Germline CDR1 reads DFQATT; CDR2 reads SNEGSKA (reference sequence). CDR3 length: 13 residues. TCRbeta libraries were built with three rounds of nested PCR, modified from ARM-PCR. TCRdb processed the multiplex PCR reads anew with MiXCR; each CDR3 protein has one entry. The sample lists about 81,000 distinct CDR3 sequences, about two thirds seen once, with around 9.5% in the top ten. No cell sorting was done before RNA was extracted from the tissue. Material for sequencing was lung tumor tissue. This TCR came from a woman aged 40 to 50 with non-small cell lung cancer. The V call is TRBV20-1, the J call TRBJ1-2; tentative D call: TRBD1 (6 bases). The CDR3 spells CSTRDRGAYGYTF. CDR3 nucleotides: TGCAGTACTAGAGATCGGGGGGCTTATGGCTACACCTTC.